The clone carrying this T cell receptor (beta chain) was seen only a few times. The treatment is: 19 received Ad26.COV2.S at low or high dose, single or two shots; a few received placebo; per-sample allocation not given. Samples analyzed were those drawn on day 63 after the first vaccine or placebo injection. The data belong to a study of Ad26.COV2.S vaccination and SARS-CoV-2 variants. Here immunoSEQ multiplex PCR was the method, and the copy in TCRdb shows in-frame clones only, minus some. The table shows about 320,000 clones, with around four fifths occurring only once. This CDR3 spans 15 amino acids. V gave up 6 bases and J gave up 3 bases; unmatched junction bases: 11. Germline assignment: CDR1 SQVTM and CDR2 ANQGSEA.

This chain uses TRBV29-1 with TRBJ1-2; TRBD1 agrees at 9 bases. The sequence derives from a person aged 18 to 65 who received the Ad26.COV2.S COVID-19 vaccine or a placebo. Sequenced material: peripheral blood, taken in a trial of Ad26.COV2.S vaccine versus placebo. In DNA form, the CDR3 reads TGCAGCGTGTCCCCACAGGGGGCAAGGGACTATGGCTACACCTTC. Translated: CSVSPQGARDYGYTF.